The text below deals with one TCR beta chain. Data came from immunoSEQ multiplex PCR; TCRdb stores just in-frame clones and leaves some out. The sample has 150,000 to 200,000 clones, roughly 84% seen once. These data are taken from a study of blood T cell repertoires in COVID-19. Study-wide background: The United States, Italy and Spain were the sources of the acute and convalescent COVID-19 samples.

Participants were aged about 18 to 89 years from around 24 US areas. In assigning cohorts, the study relied on participant-reported clinical history. Trimming pared 5 bases from V and 4 bases from J, leaving 15 bases between. Germline-derived CDR1 and CDR2 are SGHAT and FQDESV (reference sequence). This CDR3 comprises 14 residues. The chain uses TRBV11-1 and TRBJ2-7; a possible D gene is TRBD1 (6 bases). Sequencing used PBMCs or T cells enriched from blood (not recorded which). The receptor comes from a man aged 35 to 55 who had recovered from COVID-19. CDR3 in amino acids: CASSLGTTLYEQYF. As DNA, the CDR3 is TGTGCCAGCAGCCTCGGGACAACCCTTTACGAGCAGTACTTC.